Each of the 21 T cell receptor beta chains below was sequenced from the same sample in a study of blood T cell repertoires in COVID-19. Assay: immunoSEQ multiplex PCR; the TCRdb copy retains only in-frame clones and omits some. The sample holds hundreds of thousands of clones, more than 80% seen once. The material sequenced was peripheral blood. Receptors originate from a woman between 18 and 29 years old with acute or convalescent COVID-19.

The CDR3 DNA reads TGTGCCAGCAGCTTACGGCGGGGGGGCCTATCGTACATTCAGTACTTC. Protein: CASSLRRGGLSYIQYF. The rearrangement joins TRBV7-8 to TRBJ2-4; the match to TRBD2 covers 9 bases. Unmatched junction bases numbered 10, after V lost 2 bases and J lost 8 bases. Germline values: CDR1 SGHVS, CDR2 FQNEAQ. This CDR3 contains 16 residues.

This clone was counted only a few times. The sample has other DNA sequences that encode this CDR3 too. The J gene is TRBJ1-2, the V gene TRBV11-2, with TRBD1 as a possible D gene (6 bases). The V end lost 5 bases, the J end lost 2 bases, and 9 bases lay between the germline ends. The CDR3 has 13 residues. CDR1 SGHAT and CDR2 FQNNGV come from the germline V gene. The CDR3 region has the DNA TGTGCCAGCAGCCCGGGACAAAACTATGGCTACACCTTC. It codes for CASSPGQNYGYTF.

The chain carries TRBV6-5 and TRBJ1-2, with a possible D match to TRBD1 (5 bases). V was pared by 5 bases and J by 5 bases, with 18 bases between. This CDR3 contains 15 residues. Germline V lookup: CDR1 MNHEY, CDR2 SVGAGI. This CDR3 is CASSSELLQGYGYTF. DNA for the CDR3: TGTGCCAGCAGTAGTGAGTTGCTCCAGGGTTATGGCTACACCTTC.

V is TRBV18 and J is TRBJ1-2; TRBD1 might be the D (5 bases). The CDR3 loop spans 16 amino acids. Germline V CDR1 and CDR2: KGHSH, LQKENI. Trimming stripped 2 bases from V and 6 bases from J, with 19 bases between. CDR3 bases: TGTGCCAGCTCACCAAGCTGGGAGGTGGGGGAGAATGGCTACACCTTC. Amino acids: CASSPSWEVGENGYTF. The full variable domain, completed using reference TRBV18 and TRBJ1-2, is NAGVMQNPRHLVRRRGQEARLRCSPMKGHSHVYWYRQLPEEGLKFMVYLQKENIIDESGMPKERFSAEFPKEGPSILRIQQVVRGDSAAYFCASSPSWEVGENGYTFGSGTRLTVV.

The chain joins TRBV7-6 to TRBJ1-4; 8 positions agree with TRBD1. Germline loops: CDR1 SGHVS, CDR2 FNYEAQ. Trimming cost V 5 bases and J 3 bases; bases outside gene matches: 5. CDR3 length: 15 residues. CDR3: CASSPPGQANEKLFF. CDR3 coding DNA: TGTGCCAGCAGCCCTCCGGGACAGGCTAATGAAAAACTGTTTTTT.

The chain carries TRBV30 and TRBJ2-7; D not resolved. V was clipped by 5 bases and J by 3 bases, with 14 bases between them. The CDR3 sequence is 13 residues long. CDR1 and CDR2 from the germline V gene are GTSNPN and SVGIG (reference sequence). The chain's CDR3 is CAWGRLPSYEQYF. CDR3 DNA sequence: TGTGCCTGGGGTAGACTGCCCAGCTACGAGCAGTACTTC.

The chain employs TRBV13 and TRBJ2-4; TRBD2 matches 8 bases. The germline gives CDR1 PRHDT, CDR2 FYEKMQ (reference sequence). The CDR3 consists of 16 residues. Trimming took 7 bases from V and 0 from J; bases not matched to a gene: 8. The CDR3: CASTTSGKLAKNIQYF. DNA for the CDR3: TGTGCCAGCACCACTAGCGGAAAACTAGCCAAAAACATTCAGTACTTC.

V is TRBV2 and J is TRBJ2-1; TRBD2 might be the D (5 bases). Between the trimmed V and J ends, which lost 6 bases and 7 bases, there was a span of 13 bases. Germline CDR1 is SNHLY and CDR2 is FYNNEI. This CDR3 has 13 residues. This CDR3 reads CASRVASRNEQFF. DNA for the CDR3: TGTGCCAGCAGGGTCGCTAGCCGAAATGAGCAGTTCTTC.

The V call is TRBV19, the J call TRBJ2-2; 16 bases fit TRBD2. The CDR3 has 16 amino acids. V gave up 11 bases and J gave up 5 bases; unmatched junction bases: 8. The germline V gene has CDR1 LNHDA and CDR2 SQIVND (reference sequence). DNA for the CDR3: TGTGCCTCGGGGACTAGCGGGGGGGCCGGAACCGGGGAGCTGTTTTTT. This codes for CASGTSGGAGTGELFF.

This rearrangement joins TRBV19 to TRBJ2-2; perhaps TRBD2 as D (5 bases). Germline assignment: CDR1 LNHDA and CDR2 SQIVND (reference sequence). V gave up 2 bases and J gave up 1 base, with 11 bases separating them. CDR3 length: 16 residues. The CDR3 region is CASSIRFAGNTGELFF. CDR3 bases: TGTGCCAGTAGTATAAGGTTCGCGGGGAACACCGGGGAGCTGTTTTTT.

In this sample, this clone turned up a few times. The chain carries TRBV12-5 and TRBJ1-1; tentatively, D is TRBD1 (5 bases). The CDR3 is 13 amino acids. V was pared by 2 bases and J by 7 bases, with 11 bases between. Germline CDR1 LGHNT, CDR2 FRNRAP. In nucleotides, the CDR3 is TGTGCTAGTGGTTTGCCAAGACAGATTGAAGCTTTCTTT. This gives the protein CASGLPRQIEAFF.

The chain employs TRBV24-1 and TRBJ1-2; 7 nucleotides line up with TRBD1. The CDR3 contains 15 residues. Unmatched junction bases numbered 7, after V lost 3 bases and J lost 4 bases. Germline CDR1 and CDR2: KGHDR and SFDVKD. CDR3 nucleotides: TGTGCCACCAGTGATGTGGACAGGCCTTTCTATGGCTACACCTTC. Translating it yields CATSDVDRPFYGYTF.

DNA of the CDR3: TGCGCCAGCAGCCATCCAGGCTACGAGCAGTACTTC. Its translation: CASSHPGYEQYF. The rearrangement uses TRBV4-1 and TRBJ2-7, with D uncertain. This CDR3 region has 12 residues. Germline-derived CDR1 and CDR2 are MGHRA and YSYEKL. V was trimmed by 3 bases and J by 3 bases, leaving 6 bases between them.

In DNA, the CDR3 is TGCGCCAGCAGCCAAGTGGCAGGCTTTGGAAACACCATATATTTT. It translates to CASSQVAGFGNTIYF. The chain links TRBV4-3 to TRBJ1-3; no reliable D call. Germline V lookup: CDR1 LGHNA, CDR2 YSLEER. The CDR3 is made up of 15 amino acids. The V and J ends lost 1 base and 3 bases respectively, with 10 bases between them.

This clone appeared a single time. The CDR3 bases are TGCAGCGTTGATCCAGGACAGAACTCGAACACTGAAGCTTTCTTT. It is translated as CSVDPGQNSNTEAFF. This chain connects TRBV29-1 to TRBJ1-1; D is possibly TRBD1 (6 bases). The CDR3 contains 15 residues. Per germline, CDR1 SQVTM and CDR2 ANQGSEA. V was pared by 3 bases and J by 1 base, with 15 bases between.

The V gene is TRBV7-9, the J gene TRBJ2-7, with no clear D. The CDR3 spans 14 residues. Deletions cut 1 base from V and 5 bases from J, with 12 bases between. Germline CDR1 SEHNR, CDR2 FQNEAQ (reference sequence). Here the CDR3 DNA reads TGTGCCAGCAGCTTAGGGCTAGTTCCCCACGAGCAGTACTTC. As protein: CASSLGLVPHEQYF.

In its sample, this clone was seen once. This rearrangement joins TRBV5-1 to TRBJ1-2; TRBD1 matches at 10 bases. The V and J ends lost 0 bases and 8 bases, in that order; junction bases with no gene match: 10. This CDR3 comprises 16 residues. Germline CDR1 SGHRS, CDR2 YFSETQ. The CDR3 bases are TGCGCCAGCAGCTTGGAGGGACAGGGGTTGTCCTCGGGCTACACCTTC. Protein sequence: CASSLEGQGLSSGYTF.

The rearrangement joins TRBV24-1 to TRBJ1-6; D is undetermined. With 10 bases removed from V and 7 bases from J, the gap between germline ends came to 13 bases. Per the germline V gene, CDR1 is KGHDR and CDR2 is SFDVKD. The CDR3 has 13 residues. The CDR3 DNA follows: TGTGCCACTCTGGACGGGGAAAATTCACCCCTCCACTTT. Residues: CATLDGENSPLHF.

The V call is TRBV5-1, the J call TRBJ1-1, with TRBD1 identical over 8 bases. Looked up from germline, CDR1 is SGHRS and CDR2 is YFSETQ. Trimming took 3 bases from V and 4 from J; bases not matched to a gene: 17. This CDR3 region has 18 residues. This CDR3 reads CASSSLRDRSKSGTEAFF. CDR3 DNA sequence: TGCGCCAGCAGCTCGCTCCGGGACAGGTCGAAATCGGGCACTGAAGCTTTCTTT.

The chain recombines TRBV9 with TRBJ1-2; D possibly corresponds to TRBD1 (6 bases). The CDR3 length is 14 residues. Germline CDR1 and CDR2: SGDLS and YYNGEE. Trimming stripped 3 bases from V and 8 bases from J, with 17 bases between. CDR3 sequence: CASSARTVFGGYTF. CDR3 DNA: TGTGCCAGCAGCGCCCGGACAGTGTTTGGGGGCTACACCTTC.

V gene TRBV2 combines with J gene TRBJ1-5; no firm D call. Per germline, CDR1 SNHLY and CDR2 FYNNEI. V was clipped by 3 bases and J by 2 bases, with 11 bases between them. The CDR3 contains 15 residues. CDR3 protein: CASSEEDWGNQPQHF. The CDR3 DNA reads TGTGCCAGCAGTGAGGAGGACTGGGGCAATCAGCCCCAGCATTTT.